This passage covers 10 T cell receptor beta chains from one sample sequenced in a study of shared clonotypes between healthy human individuals (dated by TCRdb to 2020 to 2022). The receptor library was made with the immunoSEQ multiplex PCR assay. TCRdb took this table from immuneACCESS and kept in-frame rearrangements with V and J called. Such tables lack part of the clones; where checked against another copy, unresolved V genes explain under half of the gap, and the rest is unexplained. Counted in this sample were 550,000 to 600,000 clones; roughly four fifths of them appeared once. 12% of the sample is in the top ten clones. Sample: PBMCs. These TCRs come from a woman in her thirties or forties in good health. Some clones in this sample may be carry-over from other donors' samples.

This chain connects TRBV21-1 to TRBJ2-3; the D call of TRBD2 is as the table states it, not checked on the DNA. TRBV21-1 is tagged as a pseudogene. The CDR3 is made up of 18 amino acids. The DNA for the CDR3 is TGTGCCAGCAGCAAAATAGTAGGCGGGAGGCTCTTCGCAGATACGCAGTATTTT. Protein product: CASSKIVGGRLFADTQYF.

This clone has at least ten counts. This CDR3 is also generated by other DNA sequences in the sample. The chain employs TRBV7-9 and TRBJ2-1, with D hard to call. Germline assignment: CDR1 SEHNR and CDR2 FQNEAQ (reference sequence). This CDR3 contains 16 residues. Trimming removed 1 base from V and 3 bases from J, with 13 bases in between. The CDR3 DNA follows: TGTGCCAGCAGCTTAGAGGCCCCAAGGGACTACAATGAGCAGTTCTTC. This translates into CASSLEAPRDYNEQFF.

This clone has a single count. V usage is TRBV6-5 and J usage is TRBJ2-7; the D gene is possibly TRBD1 (6 bases). In germline, CDR1 is MNHEY, CDR2 SVGAGI. The CDR3 is 15 residues long. V dropped 6 bases and J dropped 0 bases, with 15 bases sitting between them. The CDR3 region is CASSKTGISSYEQYF. The CDR3 bases are TGTGCCAGCAGCAAAACAGGGATTAGCTCCTACGAGCAGTACTTC.

The chain carries TRBV9 and TRBJ1-2, with 7 bases identical to TRBD1. The ends lost 2 bases at V and 9 bases at J; junction bases unmatched: 7. Germline V CDR1 and CDR2: SGDLS, YYNGEE. This CDR3 spans 13 amino acids. In DNA, the CDR3 is TGTGCCAGCAGCGTCCAGGGGGGGAGAAGCTACACCTTC. Its protein product is CASSVQGGRSYTF. The full variable domain, rest sourced from reference TRBV9 and TRBJ1-2, is DSGVTQTPKHLITATGQRVTLRCSPRSGDLSVYWYQQSLDQGLQFLIQYYNGEERAKGNILERFSAQQFPDLHSELNLSSLELGDSALYFCASSVQGGRSYTFGSGTRLTVV.

The CDR3, as DNA: TGTGCCAGCAGGGGTTGGGTGTACGAGCAGTACTTC. Translated, it gives CASRGWVYEQYF. V is TRBV6-5 and J is TRBJ2-7, with D unclear. CDR3 length equals 12 residues. The V and J ends lost 6 bases and 4 bases respectively, with 10 bases between them. Germline V gene data show CDR1 as MNHEY and CDR2 as SVGAGI.

The chain is built from TRBV30 and TRBJ2-3; D remains ambiguous. The V gene lost 5 bases and the J gene lost 0 bases, with 3 bases spanning the gap. The CDR3 has 11 amino acids. CDR1 is GTSNPN and CDR2 is SVGIG in the germline V gene (reference sequence). In nucleotides, the CDR3 is TGTGCCTGGGGAAGCACAGATACGCAGTATTTT. It is translated as CAWGSTDTQYF.

Only a few counts were recorded for this clone. The chain uses TRBV5-4 and TRBJ2-1, with 12 bases matching TRBD2. J gave up 4 bases and V 5 bases, and 10 bases lay outside the gene matches. This CDR3 region has 17 residues. CDR1 and CDR2 from the germline V gene are SGHNT and YYREEE (reference sequence). The CDR3 protein is CASRRLAGALRYNEQFF. The CDR3 DNA follows: TGTGCCAGCAGAAGACTAGCGGGAGCCCTCCGGTACAATGAGCAGTTCTTC.

The chain joins TRBV6-1 to TRBJ2-5, with D unresolved. The better agreement between TRBJ2-7 and the DNA end casts doubt on the J call. The CDR3 contains 13 residues. CDR1 MNHNS and CDR2 SASEGT come from the germline V gene. CDR3 in DNA: TGTGCCAGCAGTGACTACAGCTCCTACGAGCAGTACTTC. Translation gives CASSDYSSYEQYF.

The rearrangement links TRBV15 to TRBJ2-1; 9 nucleotides agree with TRBD1. The CDR3 has 14 amino acids. J lost 6 bases, V lost 5 bases, and 5 bases had no gene match. Looked up from germline, CDR1 is LNHNV and CDR2 is YYDKDF (reference sequence). The CDR3 is CATSFSTGGNEQFF. DNA of the CDR3: TGTGCCACCAGCTTCTCGACAGGGGGCAATGAGCAGTTCTTC. Variable domain in full (rest from reference TRBV15 and TRBJ2-1): DAMVIQNPRYQVTQFGKPVTLSCSQTLNHNVMYWYQQKSSQAPKLLFHYYDKDFNNEADTPDNFQSRRPNTSFCFLDIRSPGLGDTAMYLCATSFSTGGNEQFFGPGTRLTVL.

J is TRBJ1-2 and V is TRBV29-1; 9 nucleotides align to TRBD1. CDR1 and CDR2 from the germline V gene are SQVTM and ANQGSEA. This CDR3 comprises 13 residues. Losses at the gene ends were 8 bases for V and 8 bases for J; bases not matched to a gene: 12. CDR3 amino acids: CSLGPGQGRGYTF. CDR3 nucleotides: TGCAGCCTTGGCCCGGGACAGGGTAGGGGCTACACCTTC.